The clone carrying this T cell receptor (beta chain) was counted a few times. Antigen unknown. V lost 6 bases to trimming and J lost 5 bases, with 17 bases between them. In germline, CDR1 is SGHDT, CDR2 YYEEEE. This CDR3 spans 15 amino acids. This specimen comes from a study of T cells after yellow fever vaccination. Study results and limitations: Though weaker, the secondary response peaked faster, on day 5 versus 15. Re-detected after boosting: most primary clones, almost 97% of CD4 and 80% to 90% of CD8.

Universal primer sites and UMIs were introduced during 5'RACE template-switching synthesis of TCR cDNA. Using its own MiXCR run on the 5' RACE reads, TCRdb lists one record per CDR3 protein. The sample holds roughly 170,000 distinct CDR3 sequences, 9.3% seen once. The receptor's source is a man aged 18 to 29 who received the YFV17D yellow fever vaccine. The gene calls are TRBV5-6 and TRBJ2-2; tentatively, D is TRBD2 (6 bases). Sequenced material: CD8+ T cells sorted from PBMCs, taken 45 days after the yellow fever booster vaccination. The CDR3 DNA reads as TGTGCCAGCACTTATAACCGGGGGAGGACCGGGGAGCTGTTTTTT. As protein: CASTYNRGRTGELFF.